Listed below are T cell receptor beta chains from one sample, sequenced in a study of OX40 agonist ivuxolimab in advanced cancers. The assay was immunoSEQ multiplex PCR, and TCRdb's table has in-frame clones only and misses some. The sample gives approximately 23,000 clones, about four fifths of which show up once; 50% is in the top ten. The material was CD4+ or CD8+ T cells sorted from blood, obtained in a trial of the OX40 agonist ivuxolimab. All receptors derive from an adult with an advanced solid tumor such as melanoma, head and neck, liver or kidney cancer. Both conserved end residues are part of each CDR3. The D gene is left open where the match is weak. A row's size may be missing; if present it is once, few, many or a size class.

v_gene: TRBV13; d_gene: TRBD1; abundance: -; j_gene: TRBJ1-6; CDR3aa: CASSPDRGISPLHF; CDR3nt: TGTGCCAGCAGCCCCGACAGGGGTATCTCACCCCTCCACTTT
v_gene: TRBV9; d_gene: TRBD1; abundance: -; j_gene: TRBJ1-1; CDR3aa: CASSVAGGEDTEAFF; CDR3nt: TGTGCCAGCAGCGTAGCAGGGGGCGAGGACACTGAAGCTTTCTTT
v_gene: TRBV11-2; d_gene: -; abundance: -; j_gene: TRBJ1-3; CDR3aa: CASSLGELVTGNTIYF; CDR3nt: TGTGCCAGCAGCTTAGGGGAGTTGGTCACTGGAAACACCATATATTTT
v_gene: TRBV19; d_gene: -; abundance: few; j_gene: TRBJ1-2; CDR3aa: CASSPWDTYGYTF; CDR3nt: TGTGCCAGTAGTCCCTGGGACACTTATGGCTACACCTTC
v_gene: TRBV7-8; d_gene: TRBD1; abundance: -; j_gene: TRBJ1-5; CDR3aa: CASSLDRTGTFQPQHF; CDR3nt: TGTGCCAGCAGCTTAGATCGGACAGGGACTTTCCAGCCCCAGCATTTT
v_gene: TRBV7-6; d_gene: -; abundance: -; j_gene: TRBJ2-3; CDR3aa: CASSLEDTPTFTDTQYF; CDR3nt: TGTGCCAGCAGCTTAGAGGACACACCAACATTCACAGATACGCAGTATTTT
v_gene: TRBV9; d_gene: -; abundance: -; j_gene: TRBJ1-2; CDR3aa: CASSGIGRLTSYGYTF; CDR3nt: TGTGCCAGCAGCGGTATTGGAAGGTTGACTAGTTATGGCTACACCTTC
v_gene: TRBV14; d_gene: -; abundance: medium-sized; j_gene: TRBJ2-7; CDR3aa: CASSQDWAEQYF; CDR3nt: TGTGCCAGCAGCCAAGATTGGGCCGAGCAGTACTTC
v_gene: TRBV6-4; d_gene: TRBD1; abundance: many; j_gene: TRBJ2-3; CDR3aa: CASSAGTGAGDTQYF; CDR3nt: TGTGCCAGCAGTGCCGGGACAGGGGCGGGAGATACGCAGTATTTT
v_gene: TRBV2; d_gene: -; abundance: -; j_gene: TRBJ1-1; CDR3aa: CASMVIGEAFF; CDR3nt: TGTGCCAGCATGGTTATTGGGGAAGCTTTCTTT
v_gene: TRBV27; d_gene: -; abundance: -; j_gene: TRBJ2-2; CDR3aa: CASSPGPNTGELFF; CDR3nt: TGTGCCAGCAGTCCGGGACCAAACACCGGGGAGCTGTTTTTT
v_gene: TRBV5-4; d_gene: -; abundance: -; j_gene: TRBJ2-7; CDR3aa: CASSLGLEEYF; CDR3nt: TGTGCCAGCAGCTTGGGCCTAGAGGAGTACTTC
v_gene: TRBV6-6; d_gene: -; abundance: once; j_gene: TRBJ1-6; CDR3aa: CASRKGGSYNSPLHF; CDR3nt: TGTGCCAGCAGAAAAGGGGGCTCCTATAATTCACCCCTCCACTTT
v_gene: TRBV19; d_gene: -; abundance: -; j_gene: TRBJ1-1; CDR3aa: CASRPDWGIGHGAFF; CDR3nt: TGTGCCAGTAGACCCGACTGGGGGATAGGGCACGGGGCTTTCTTT
v_gene: TRBV29-1; d_gene: -; abundance: -; j_gene: TRBJ2-3; CDR3aa: CSVELRNDNTDTQYF; CDR3nt: TGCAGCGTTGAACTACGCAACGACAACACAGATACGCAGTATTTT
v_gene: TRBV6-6; d_gene: -; abundance: -; j_gene: TRBJ1-1; CDR3aa: CASRGTMNTEAFF; CDR3nt: TGTGCCAGCAGAGGGACCATGAACACTGAAGCTTTCTTT
v_gene: TRBV5-6; d_gene: -; abundance: -; j_gene: TRBJ1-4; CDR3aa: CASSLQGSTNEKLFF; CDR3nt: TGTGCCAGCAGCCTACAGGGATCAACTAATGAAAAACTGTTTTTT
v_gene: TRBV6-5; d_gene: -; abundance: -; j_gene: TRBJ1-1; CDR3aa: CASQGNRNTEAFF; CDR3nt: TGTGCCAGTCAGGGAAATAGGAACACTGAAGCTTTCTTT
v_gene: TRBV27; d_gene: -; abundance: -; j_gene: TRBJ1-1; CDR3aa: CASSLPPGANTEAFF; CDR3nt: TGTGCCAGCAGTTTACCCCCGGGGGCGAACACTGAAGCTTTCTTT
v_gene: TRBV11-2; d_gene: -; abundance: -; j_gene: TRBJ2-5; CDR3aa: CASSLGQLGTQYF; CDR3nt: TGTGCCAGCAGCTTAGGCCAACTCGGGACCCAGTACTTC
v_gene: TRBV6-5; d_gene: TRBD1; abundance: -; j_gene: TRBJ2-5; CDR3aa: CASSQDRGETQYF; CDR3nt: TGTGCCAGCAGCCAAGACAGGGGTGAGACCCAGTACTTC
v_gene: TRBV4-2; d_gene: -; abundance: -; j_gene: TRBJ2-3; CDR3aa: CASSQTGPDGDTQYF; CDR3nt: TGTGCCAGCAGCCAGACGGGACCGGATGGCGATACGCAGTATTTT
v_gene: TRBV28; d_gene: TRBD1; abundance: -; j_gene: TRBJ2-3; CDR3aa: CASGHPQGATDTQYF; CDR3nt: TGTGCCAGCGGCCACCCCCAGGGGGCGACAGATACGCAGTATTTT
v_gene: TRBV21-1; d_gene: -; abundance: -; j_gene: TRBJ1-2; CDR3aa: CASIRYGDGYTF; CDR3nt: TGTGCCAGCATCAGATACGGGGATGGCTACACCTTC
v_gene: TRBV19; d_gene: -; abundance: -; j_gene: TRBJ2-1; CDR3aa: CVPDRDNEQFF; CDR3nt: TGTGTCCCGGACAGAGACAATGAGCAGTTCTTC
v_gene: TRBV9; d_gene: -; abundance: -; j_gene: TRBJ2-2; CDR3aa: CASSSRWTGELFF; CDR3nt: TGTGCCAGCAGCTCTCGGTGGACCGGGGAGCTGTTTTTT
v_gene: TRBV25-1; d_gene: TRBD1; abundance: -; j_gene: TRBJ2-5; CDR3aa: CASSAHGWDRGRETQYF; CDR3nt: TGTGCCAGCAGTGCCCATGGGTGGGACAGGGGGCGAGAGACCCAGTACTTC
v_gene: TRBV5-5; d_gene: -; abundance: once; j_gene: TRBJ1-5; CDR3aa: CASSLDPGLVQPQHF; CDR3nt: TGTGCCAGCAGCTTGGACCCGGGGTTGGTGCAGCCCCAGCATTTT
v_gene: TRBV4-2; d_gene: -; abundance: -; j_gene: TRBJ2-4; CDR3aa: CASSQGLGEGWSKNIQYF; CDR3nt: TGTGCCAGCAGCCAAGGTCTGGGGGAAGGGTGGTCCAAAAACATTCAGTACTTC
v_gene: TRBV7-9; d_gene: -; abundance: -; j_gene: TRBJ1-1; CDR3aa: CASSPTNLGVQAEAFF; CDR3nt: TGTGCCAGCAGCCCTACGAACTTAGGGGTCCAGGCTGAAGCTTTCTTT
v_gene: TRBV28; d_gene: -; abundance: -; j_gene: TRBJ2-2; CDR3aa: CASSGRAGELFF; CDR3nt: TGTGCCAGCAGTGGAAGGGCCGGGGAGCTGTTTTTT
v_gene: TRBV28; d_gene: -; abundance: once; j_gene: TRBJ2-1; CDR3aa: CASSLRVSAIGNEQFF; CDR3nt: TGTGCCAGCAGTTTACGTGTTTCGGCAATTGGGAATGAGCAGTTCTTC
v_gene: TRBV27; d_gene: -; abundance: -; j_gene: TRBJ1-1; CDR3aa: CASSYSPGANTEAFF; CDR3nt: TGTGCCAGCAGTTATAGCCCGGGGGCGAACACTGAAGCTTTCTTT
v_gene: TRBV19; d_gene: -; abundance: -; j_gene: TRBJ2-1; CDR3aa: CASSITGGWGQEQFF; CDR3nt: TGTGCCAGTAGTATAACCGGCGGATGGGGCCAAGAGCAGTTCTTC
v_gene: TRBV5-4; d_gene: TRBD1; abundance: -; j_gene: TRBJ2-7; CDR3aa: CASNRDSAYEQYF; CDR3nt: TGTGCCAGCAACCGGGACAGTGCCTACGAGCAGTACTTC
v_gene: TRBV29-1; d_gene: TRBD1; abundance: -; j_gene: TRBJ1-6; CDR3aa: CSVEGQGNSPLHF; CDR3nt: TGCAGCGTGGAGGGACAGGGCAATTCACCCCTCCACTTT
v_gene: TRBV11-3; d_gene: -; abundance: -; j_gene: TRBJ2-7; CDR3aa: CASSLKGGTVGGDEQYF; CDR3nt: TGTGCCAGCAGCTTAAAAGGCGGGACAGTCGGAGGCGACGAGCAGTACTTC
v_gene: TRBV11-3; d_gene: -; abundance: -; j_gene: TRBJ2-7; CDR3aa: CASSLGFSYEQYF; CDR3nt: TGTGCCAGCAGCCTAGGTTTTTCCTACGAGCAGTACTTC
v_gene: TRBV11-2; d_gene: -; abundance: -; j_gene: TRBJ1-1; CDR3aa: CASIRGGTEAFF; CDR3nt: TGTGCCAGCATCCGGGGGGGCACTGAAGCTTTCTTT
v_gene: TRBV7-6; d_gene: -; abundance: few; j_gene: TRBJ2-7; CDR3aa: CASSPGTHEQYF; CDR3nt: TGTGCCAGCAGCCCCGGGACACACGAGCAGTACTTC
v_gene: TRBV7-3; d_gene: -; abundance: -; j_gene: TRBJ2-7; CDR3aa: CASSLNRHPGYEQYF; CDR3nt: TGTGCCAGCAGCTTAAATAGACACCCCGGCTACGAGCAGTACTTC
v_gene: TRBV30; d_gene: -; abundance: -; j_gene: TRBJ2-1; CDR3aa: CAWSVSGGNEQFF; CDR3nt: TGTGCCTGGAGTGTCTCCGGGGGTAATGAGCAGTTCTTC
v_gene: TRBV11-2; d_gene: TRBD1; abundance: -; j_gene: TRBJ1-6; CDR3aa: CASSLEAGGNSPLHF; CDR3nt: TGTGCCAGCAGCTTAGAGGCAGGGGGAAATTCACCCCTCCACTTT
v_gene: TRBV10-1; d_gene: -; abundance: -; j_gene: TRBJ1-1; CDR3aa: CASPWGGLTEAFF; CDR3nt: TGCGCCAGCCCCTGGGGGGGGCTCACTGAAGCTTTCTTT
v_gene: TRBV29-1; d_gene: -; abundance: -; j_gene: TRBJ2-6; CDR3aa: CSVYMVSGANVLTF; CDR3nt: TGCAGCGTTTATATGGTCTCTGGGGCCAACGTCCTGACTTTC
v_gene: TRBV7-9; d_gene: -; abundance: few; j_gene: TRBJ1-2; CDR3aa: CASSPQGSGYGYTF; CDR3nt: TGTGCCAGCAGCCCGCAGGGGTCCGGCTATGGCTACACCTTC
v_gene: TRBV13; d_gene: TRBD1; abundance: once; j_gene: TRBJ1-2; CDR3aa: CASSPQGGYGYTF; CDR3nt: TGTGCCAGCAGCCCCCAGGGGGGTTATGGCTACACCTTC
v_gene: TRBV9; d_gene: -; abundance: -; j_gene: TRBJ1-1; CDR3aa: CASSASTGRYGEAFF; CDR3nt: TGTGCCAGCAGCGCCTCCACGGGGCGTTATGGTGAAGCTTTCTTT
v_gene: TRBV7-9; d_gene: -; abundance: -; j_gene: TRBJ2-7; CDR3aa: CASSLVGGEYEQYF; CDR3nt: TGTGCCAGCAGCTTAGTGGGCGGGGAGTACGAGCAGTACTTC